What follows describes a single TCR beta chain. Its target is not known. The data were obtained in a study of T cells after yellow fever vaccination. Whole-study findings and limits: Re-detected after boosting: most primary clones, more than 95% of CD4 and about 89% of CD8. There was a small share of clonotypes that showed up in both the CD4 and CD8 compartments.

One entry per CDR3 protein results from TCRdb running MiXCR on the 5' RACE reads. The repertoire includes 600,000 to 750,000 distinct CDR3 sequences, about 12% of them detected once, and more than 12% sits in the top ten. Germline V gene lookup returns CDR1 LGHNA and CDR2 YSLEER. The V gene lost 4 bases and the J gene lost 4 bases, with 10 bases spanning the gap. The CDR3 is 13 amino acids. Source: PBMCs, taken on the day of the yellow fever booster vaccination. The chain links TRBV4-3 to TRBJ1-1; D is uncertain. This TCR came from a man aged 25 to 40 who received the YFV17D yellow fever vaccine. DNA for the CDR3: TGCGCCAGCAGCCCAGAGCGGGGCACTGAAGCTTTCTTT. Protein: CASSPERGTEAFF.